This is a list of T cell receptor beta chains from one sample in a study of T cells in localized non-small cell lung cancer. The protocol was immunoSEQ multiplex PCR, while the TCRdb copy is restricted to in-frame clones and leaves out a portion. Counted here are 65,000 or so clones, roughly 80% occurring once; the ten biggest clones make up roughly 4.5%. The sequencing used PBMCs, collected before any cancer treatment. These receptors were obtained from a man aged 35 to 69 with stage II lung adenocarcinoma. Both conserved end residues are part of each CDR3. D genes are given only for firm matches. Only part of the rows carry a size: once, few, many, or a class if the clone is expanded.

clone_size d_call j_call v_call cdr3_aa cdr3_nt
- TRBD1 TRBJ1-2 TRBV19 CASSRNTGEAGYTF TGTGCCAGTAGTAGAAACACAGGGGAGGCCGGCTACACCTTC
- - TRBJ2-7 TRBV18 CASSTGTGSYEQYF TGTGCCAGCTCAACCGGGACGGGTTCCTACGAGCAGTACTTC
- TRBD1 TRBJ1-2 TRBV14 CASSAQGVGYTF TGTGCCAGCAGCGCTCAGGGGGTTGGCTACACCTTC
- - TRBJ2-5 TRBV7-2 CASSLGTEETQYF TGTGCCAGCAGCTTAGGGACAGAAGAGACCCAGTACTTC
- - TRBJ1-2 TRBV4-2 CASSQQGLVYGYTF TGTGCCAGCAGCCAACAGGGGTTGGTCTATGGCTACACCTTC
once - TRBJ2-6 TRBV29-1 CSVAGVAGANVLTF TGCAGCGTTGCCGGGGTAGCGGGGGCCAACGTCCTGACTTTC
- - TRBJ1-5 TRBV19 CASSVPQLGLSSYSNQPQHF TGTGCCAGTAGCGTCCCCCAGCTGGGCCTCTCCTCATATAGCAATCAGCCCCAGCATTTT
- - TRBJ1-2 TRBV6-5 CASGGIENYGYTF TGTGCCAGCGGGGGAATCGAAAACTATGGCTACACCTTC
- TRBD1 TRBJ1-1 TRBV30 CAWSVLGTGQRIAFF TGTGCCTGGAGTGTACTGGGGACAGGTCAAAGGATCGCTTTCTTT
- - TRBJ2-2 TRBV9 CASSVDGANTGELFF TGTGCCAGCAGCGTAGACGGGGCGAACACCGGGGAGCTGTTTTTT
- TRBD2 TRBJ2-1 TRBV30 CAWRPRTSGRATGEQFF TGTGCCTGGAGACCCCGGACTAGCGGGAGGGCTACAGGTGAGCAGTTCTTC
- - TRBJ1-1 TRBV11-3 CASSPPPTHPGTEAFF TGTGCCAGCAGCCCCCCGCCAACTCATCCGGGGACTGAAGCTTTCTTT
- - TRBJ2-7 TRBV10-2 CASSESWTLRGEQYF TGCGCCAGCAGTGAGTCCTGGACGCTCCGCGGGGAGCAGTACTTC
once - TRBJ2-1 TRBV5-6 CASSLVGDEQFF TGTGCCAGCAGCTTGGTGGGGGACGAGCAGTTCTTC
once TRBD1 TRBJ1-5 TRBV5-1 CASSIGTGGVQPQHF TGCGCCAGCAGCATTGGGACAGGGGGCGTTCAGCCCCAGCATTTT
once - TRBJ1-4 TRBV9 CASSSTRAATNEKLFF TGTGCCAGCAGCTCGACCCGGGCGGCAACTAATGAAAAACTGTTTTTT
- - TRBJ2-7 TRBV7-3 CASSSGPGREQYF TGTGCCAGCAGCTCCGGACCGGGGAGGGAGCAGTACTTC
medium-sized - TRBJ1-1 TRBV18 CASSQNRNTEAFF TGTGCCAGCTCACAGAACAGGAACACTGAAGCTTTCTTT
- - TRBJ1-1 TRBV6-5 CASSYSEKAFF TGTGCCAGCAGTTACTCGGAGAAAGCTTTCTTT
- TRBD2 TRBJ2-1 TRBV15 CATSSPTSGVYNEQFF TGTGCCACCAGCAGTCCGACTAGCGGGGTCTACAATGAGCAGTTCTTC
- - TRBJ2-1 TRBV27 CASSRDPSSYNEQFF TGTGCCAGCAGTCGTGATCCGAGCTCCTACAATGAGCAGTTCTTC
- - TRBJ1-2 TRBV5-8 CASSLVRGAIVYGYTF TGTGCCAGCAGCTTGGTTCGGGGGGCGATAGTTTATGGCTACACCTTC
- - TRBJ2-7 TRBV19 CASSAGTNYEQYF TGTGCCAGTAGTGCCGGGACCAACTACGAGCAGTACTTC
- - TRBJ2-5 TRBV6-1 CASSVLAKETQYF TGTGCCAGCAGTGTTCTAGCGAAAGAGACCCAGTACTTC
- TRBD2 TRBJ2-5 TRBV10-3 CAISDLGGRETQYF TGTGCCATCAGTGATTTGGGCGGGAGGGAGACCCAGTACTTC
few - TRBJ2-3 TRBV6-1 CASSGVSGYTQYF TGTGCCAGCAGTGGAGTTAGTGGTTATACGCAGTATTTT
- - TRBJ1-1 TRBV6-5 CASSRRQEGNTEAFF TGTGCCAGCAGTAGAAGACAGGAGGGGAACACTGAAGCTTTCTTT
- TRBD1 TRBJ1-4 TRBV4-2 CASSQAGTGYNEKLFF TGTGCCAGCAGCCAAGCCGGGACAGGATATAATGAAAAACTGTTTTTT
- - TRBJ1-1 TRBV6-5 CASSYSLTGKPEAFF TGTGCCAGCAGTTATTCCCTTACAGGGAAGCCTGAAGCTTTCTTT
- - TRBJ1-2 TRBV5-6 CASSPGQPNYGYTF TGTGCCAGCAGCCCCGGACAGCCCAACTATGGCTACACCTTC
- - TRBJ2-1 TRBV18 CASSPRDAGRLSSYNEQFF TGTGCCAGCTCACCTAGGGATGCAGGGCGTCTTAGCTCCTACAATGAGCAGTTCTTC
- TRBD1 TRBJ2-7 TRBV7-2 CASSKDRDNEQYF TGTGCCAGCAGCAAGGACAGGGATAACGAGCAGTACTTC
- TRBD1 TRBJ1-2 TRBV30 CAWTLGGQGSYGYTF TGTGCCTGGACTCTCGGCGGACAGGGTTCCTATGGCTACACCTTC
few - TRBJ1-4 TRBV10-3 CAISPQGKEEKLFF TGTGCCATCAGCCCGCAGGGGAAGGAAGAAAAACTGTTTTTT
few - TRBJ1-1 TRBV10-3 CAISDPGVGTMNTEAFF TGTGCCATCAGTGACCCGGGGGTTGGCACCATGAACACTGAAGCTTTCTTT
- TRBD1 TRBJ2-5 TRBV7-9 CASSSGTGGETQYF TGTGCCAGCAGCTCTGGGACAGGGGGAGAGACCCAGTACTTC
once TRBD2 TRBJ2-5 TRBV7-3 CASSRNPAGAETQYF TGTGCCAGCAGCAGAAATCCGGCGGGAGCTGAGACCCAGTACTTC
few TRBD1 TRBJ2-3 TRBV5-1 CASSSGTGKNTQYF TGCGCCAGCAGCTCTGGGACAGGGAAAAATACGCAGTATTTT
- TRBD2 TRBJ2-1 TRBV6-6 CASSFTLGHREDEQFF TGTGCCAGCAGCTTTACCCTCGGGCATCGGGAGGATGAGCAGTTCTTC
- - TRBJ2-2 TRBV25-1 CASSEETGRGGELFF TGTGCCAGCAGTGAAGAGACAGGGCGGGGCGGGGAGCTGTTTTTT
- TRBD1 TRBJ1-1 TRBV5-1 CASSLAGQGNTEAFF TGCGCCAGCAGCTTGGCGGGACAGGGGAACACTGAAGCTTTCTTT
- - TRBJ2-7 TRBV30 CAWSDPGNSYEQYF TGTGCCTGGAGCGATCCAGGGAACTCCTACGAGCAGTACTTC
- TRBD1 TRBJ1-2 TRBV6-6 CASSPRQGRVYGYTF TGTGCCAGCAGCCCGAGACAGGGGCGAGTCTATGGCTACACCTTC
- - TRBJ2-7 TRBV7-6 CASSLTRGDYEQYF TGTGCCAGCAGCTTGACTAGAGGGGACTACGAGCAGTACTTC
- TRBD2 TRBJ2-3 TRBV18 CASSPSLGSGGHSDTQYF TGTGCCAGCTCACCAAGTTTAGGCTCGGGAGGGCATTCAGATACGCAGTATTTT
- - TRBJ2-7 TRBV2 CASSLSEASYEQYF TGTGCCAGCAGCCTCAGTGAGGCTTCTTACGAGCAGTACTTC
few - TRBJ1-1 TRBV19 CASSPSGDRLNTEAFF TGTGCCAGTAGTCCTTCAGGGGACCGATTGAACACTGAAGCTTTCTTT
- - TRBJ2-7 TRBV5-6 CASSFAREQYF TGTGCCAGCAGCTTTGCTCGGGAGCAGTACTTC
few - TRBJ1-2 TRBV5-5 CASSLRTDAYGYTF TGTGCCAGCAGCTTGAGGACGGACGCCTATGGCTACACCTTC
few - TRBJ1-5 TRBV30 CAWDRPNQPQHF TGTGCCTGGGACAGACCCAATCAGCCCCAGCATTTT
- TRBD1 TRBJ2-1 TRBV7-2 CASSLVGGQEYNEQFF TGTGCCAGCAGCTTAGTTGGGGGACAGGAGTACAATGAGCAGTTCTTC
- - TRBJ1-2 TRBV7-2 CASSLSSGSVGYTF TGTGCCAGCAGCTTAAGTTCAGGGTCGGTTGGCTACACCTTC
- TRBD1 TRBJ2-3 TRBV29-1 CSVEKGAQDTQYF TGCAGCGTTGAAAAGGGGGCGCAAGATACGCAGTATTTT
- - TRBJ2-7 TRBV4-1 CASSSNMGSSYEQYF TGCGCCAGCAGCTCCAATATGGGGAGCTCCTACGAGCAGTACTTC
- - TRBJ1-1 TRBV10-3 CAISQTENTEAFF TGTGCCATCAGTCAAACAGAGAACACTGAAGCTTTCTTT
- - TRBJ1-4 TRBV25-1 CASSAGAYNEKLFF TGTGCCAGCAGTGCGGGAGCTTATAATGAAAAACTGTTTTTT
- TRBD2 TRBJ2-1 TRBV7-9 CASSPRTSAPNEQFF TGTGCCAGCAGCCCCCGGACTAGCGCTCCGAATGAGCAGTTCTTC
- - TRBJ2-3 TRBV4-2 CASSQDPGPFTSTDTQYF TGTGCCAGCAGCCAAGATCCGGGACCCTTCACTAGCACAGATACGCAGTATTTT
- - TRBJ1-2 TRBV6-1 CASSETAGSYGYTF TGTGCCAGCAGTGAAACGGCAGGGAGCTATGGCTACACCTTC
few - TRBJ1-1 TRBV27 CASSLRGNTEAFF TGTGCCAGCAGTCTTCGGGGGAACACTGAAGCTTTCTTT